Included here is one TCR beta chain sequence, with context. This sample was included in a study of blood T cell repertoires in COVID-19. Background on the study: Samples taken during acute and convalescent COVID-19 were collected in the United States, Italy and Spain. PBMCs, B-cell-depleted T cells, or T cells were the source of the cDNA or gDNA that made up the material.

Original methodology: For nucleated cells, counts were estimated from reference gene primer amplification. Here immunoSEQ multiplex PCR was the method, and the copy in TCRdb shows in-frame clones only, minus some. The DNA was the basis for D and trimming; V, J and clone size are from that table. The sample lists 180,000 or so clones, roughly 82% seen once, with around 8% in the top ten. The TCR originated in a woman aged 70-85 years with acute or convalescent COVID-19. The sample consisted of peripheral blood.

The CDR3 nucleotides are TGTGCCAGCAGCTTAAATCTCGGGTCACCCCTCCACTTT. It yields the protein CASSLNLGSPLHF. The gene calls are TRBV11-2 and TRBJ1-6, with no clear D. Trimming left V 2 bases short and J 10 bases short, with 9 bases between. The germline gives CDR1 SGHAT, CDR2 FQNNGV. The CDR3 is 13 residues long.